The next 25 T cell receptor beta chains were all read from a single sample in a study of cytomegalovirus exposure and HLA in healthy donors. The PCR ran on 60 Vbeta and 13 Jbeta primers. Sequencing used immunoSEQ multiplex PCR; TCRdb keeps in-frame clones, though not all of them. Among fewer than 200,000 clones, around 75% were seen once, and the ten largest hold around 2.3%. The specimen sequenced was PBMCs. The receptors shown here come from a male donor in good health and CMV-seronegative.

This clone was observed a handful of times. In nucleotides, the CDR3 is TGTGCCAGCAGTGATGCACCGGGACAGGGGGTCACCGGGGAGCTGTTTTTT. This codes for CASSDAPGQGVTGELFF. This chain uses TRBV6-1 with TRBJ2-2; 11 bases are a match to TRBD1. This CDR3 has 17 amino acids. Germline CDR1 is MNHNS and CDR2 is SASEGT. Unmatched junction bases numbered 7, after V lost 3 bases and J lost 4 bases.

This chain uses TRBV29-1 with TRBJ2-5, with D perhaps matching TRBD2 (5 bases). CDR1 and CDR2 (germline): SQVTM, ANQGSEA. The CDR3 covers 11 residues. V was clipped by 7 bases and J by 0 bases, with 6 bases between them. CDR3 loop: CSAGNQETQYF. The CDR3 nucleotides read TGCAGCGCGGGAAACCAAGAGACCCAGTACTTC.

This clone has a handful of counts. The genes are TRBV5-1 and TRBJ1-1, with TRBD1 as a possible D gene (6 bases). Germline loops: CDR1 SGHRS, CDR2 YFSETQ. The CDR3 extends over 17 amino acids. The V and J ends lost 0 bases and 3 bases respectively, with 18 bases between them. CDR3 sequence: CASSLAGLTGRYTEAFF. CDR3 DNA: TGCGCCAGCAGCTTGGCGGGCCTCACAGGGCGCTACACTGAAGCTTTCTTT.

The V call is TRBV6-5, the J call TRBJ1-3, with D possibly TRBD1 on 6 matching bases. Trimming took 7 bases from V and 3 from J, leaving 13 bases between them. The CDR3 has 14 amino acids. CDR1 MNHEY and CDR2 SVGAGI come from the germline V gene. This chain's CDR3 is CASTRGLVGNTIYF. CDR3 sequence (DNA): TGTGCCAGCACCAGGGGTCTTGTTGGAAACACCATATATTTT.

In this sample, this clone turned up a few times. The chain has TRBV4-3 and TRBJ1-6, with D maybe TRBD1 (6 bases). The CDR3 extends over 14 amino acids. The germline V gene encodes CDR1 LGHNA and CDR2 YSLEER. Trimming removed 0 bases from V and 13 bases from J, with 13 bases in between. The CDR3 reads CASSQDGGGQPLHF. In nucleotides, the CDR3 is TGCGCCAGCAGCCAAGATGGGGGGGGGCAGCCCCTCCACTTT.

This clone was picked up one time. This chain uses TRBV15 with TRBJ2-7; D is perhaps TRBD1 (6 bases). The CDR3 runs to 15 residues. Trimming took 0 bases from V and 4 from J, leaving 13 bases between them. Per the germline V gene, CDR1 is LNHNV and CDR2 is YYDKDF (reference sequence). CDR3 nucleotides: TGTGCCACCAGCAGAGATGCCGGACAGCTTTACGAGCAGTACTTC. This sequence encodes CATSRDAGQLYEQYF.

CDR3 nucleotides: TGTGCCAGTAGGGGACAGGGGAATAGCAATCAGCCCCAGCATTTT. Amino acids: CASRGQGNSNQPQHF. The rearrangement uses TRBV19 and TRBJ1-5; 10 positions agree with TRBD1. Per the germline V gene, CDR1 is LNHDA and CDR2 is SQIVND (reference sequence). Losses at the gene ends were 6 bases for V and 0 bases for J; bases not matched to a gene: 2. The CDR3 runs 15 residues.

The V gene is TRBV6-1, the J gene TRBJ2-1; no clear D. With 1 base removed from V and 4 bases from J, the gap between germline ends came to 8 bases. Germline values: CDR1 MNHNS, CDR2 SASEGT. The CDR3 extends over 14 amino acids. CDR3 loop: CASSEGAVYNEQFF. For the CDR3, the DNA is TGTGCCAGCAGTGAAGGGGCAGTATACAATGAGCAGTTCTTC.

The chain couples TRBV30 to TRBJ2-2, with D possibly matching TRBD2 (6 bases). Trimming cost V 2 bases and J 4 bases, with 11 bases left between them. Looked up from germline, CDR1 is GTSNPN and CDR2 is SVGIG (reference sequence). The CDR3 covers 14 residues. The DNA of the CDR3 is TGTGCCTGGAGTATGCGGGGAGGCACCGGGGAGCTGTTTTTT. This encodes CAWSMRGGTGELFF.

This chain links TRBV5-1 with TRBJ1-2, with 10 bases identical to TRBD1. The J segment lost 6 bases and the V segment lost 2 bases, leaving 4 bases of the junction unmatched. The CDR3 has 14 residues. Per germline, CDR1 SGHRS and CDR2 YFSETQ. The CDR3 region is CASSFAGTGDGYTF. Written as DNA, the CDR3 is TGCGCCAGCAGCTTCGCGGGGACAGGGGATGGCTACACCTTC.

This clone was found a few times. The chain links TRBV7-2 to TRBJ1-5; D may be TRBD1 (5 bases). The CDR3 has 13 residues. Germline V gives CDR1 SGHTA, CDR2 FQGNSA. V lost 6 bases, J lost 5 bases, and 11 bases lay in between. The CDR3 sequence is CASRSTGDQPQHF. The CDR3 DNA is TGTGCCAGCAGAAGTACAGGCGATCAGCCCCAGCATTTT.

This clone was recorded at least ten times. This chain uses TRBV4-1 with TRBJ2-3, with D unresolved. The V and J ends lost 4 bases and 4 bases respectively, with 9 bases between them. Germline CDR1 MGHRA, CDR2 YSYEKL. The CDR3 spans 13 residues. The CDR3 DNA is TGCGCCAGCAGCCTAAACAAACCAGATACGCAGTATTTT. This gives the protein CASSLNKPDTQYF.

V and J are TRBV18 and TRBJ1-1; 10 nucleotides line up with TRBD1. The V gene end was trimmed by 5 bases and the J gene end by 1 base; junction bases not matched to a gene: 4. Germline-derived CDR1 and CDR2 are KGHSH and LQKENI. This CDR3 spans 15 amino acids. For the CDR3, the DNA is TGTGCCAGCTCATCATGGACAGGGGGGAACACTGAAGCTTTCTTT. This encodes CASSSWTGGNTEAFF.

This clone has a handful of counts. The CDR3 nucleotides read TGTGCCAGCAGCCGGCGGGGGGGAGACTATGAAGCTTTCTTT. This codes for CASSRRGGDYEAFF. V is TRBV4-2 and J is TRBJ1-1; perhaps TRBD1 as D (5 bases). The germline V gene has CDR1 LGHNA and CDR2 YNFKEQ. CDR3 size: 14 residues. Trimming pared 4 bases from V and 7 bases from J, leaving 16 bases between.

This rearrangement joins TRBV19 to TRBJ2-7; 8 positions agree with TRBD1. Germline V gene sequence: CDR1 LNHDA, CDR2 SQIVND (reference sequence). The CDR3 contains 14 residues. With V trimmed by 1 base and J by 4 bases, 3 bases remained unmatched. CDR3 nucleotides: TGTGCCAGTAGTATAGGGACAGGGAATTACGAGCAGTACTTC. Translating gives CASSIGTGNYEQYF.

This chain links TRBV29-1 with TRBJ2-3; 7 positions match TRBD2. CDR1 SQVTM and CDR2 ANQGSEA come from the germline V gene. The CDR3 has 16 residues. Losses at the gene ends were 1 base for V and 2 bases for J; bases not matched to a gene: 9. CDR3 coding DNA: TGCAGCGTTGAAGCCGGATCTAGCGGAGTCACAGATACGCAGTATTTT. It yields the protein CSVEAGSSGVTDTQYF.

V is TRBV6-5 and J is TRBJ1-2; possible D gene TRBD1, 5 bases. Trimming cost V 2 bases and J 1 base, with 14 bases left between them. The CDR3 has 16 residues. Germline V gene data show CDR1 as MNHEY and CDR2 as SVGAGI. The CDR3 is CASSYLMGGINYGYTF. The DNA of the CDR3 is TGTGCCAGCAGTTACCTGATGGGGGGGATTAACTATGGCTACACCTTC.

The chain combines TRBV5-1 with TRBJ2-3; 11 bases are shared with TRBD2. V lost 0 bases to trimming and J lost 6 bases; unmatched junction nucleotides: 9. Germline loops: CDR1 SGHRS, CDR2 YFSETQ. This CDR3 spans 17 amino acids. The CDR3 loop reads CASSLGVAGGRPDTQYF. As DNA, the CDR3 is TGCGCCAGCAGCTTGGGTGTAGCGGGGGGGCGGCCCGATACGCAGTATTTT.

V and J are TRBV7-9 and TRBJ1-6, with D maybe TRBD1 (5 bases). Trimming cost V 2 bases and J 9 bases, with 11 bases left between them. The V gene's germline CDR1 is SEHNR and CDR2 FQNEAQ (reference sequence). CDR3 length: 14 amino acids. The CDR3 nucleotides are TGTGCCAGCAGCTTAAATCAGGGCCTTTCACCCCTCCACTTT. Its protein product is CASSLNQGLSPLHF.

The V gene is TRBV25-1, the J gene TRBJ2-7, with 8 bases identical to TRBD1. This CDR3 comprises 16 residues. J gave up 0 bases and V 5 bases, and 9 bases lay outside the gene matches. CDR1 is MGHDK and CDR2 is SYGVNS in the germline V gene. The CDR3 coding sequence is TGTGCCAGCAGTCCCCGACAGGGGCCGAGCTCCTACGAGCAGTACTTC. Translation: CASSPRQGPSSYEQYF.

The genes are TRBV7-2 and TRBJ1-1, with unresolved D. The ends were cut back, 5 bases at V and 5 bases at J, with 15 bases in the middle. Germline V lookup: CDR1 SGHTA, CDR2 FQGNSA. This CDR3 has 14 residues. The CDR3 loop reads CASSPRPVTTEAFF. The CDR3 DNA sequence: TGTGCCAGCAGCCCCCGCCCCGTAACAACTGAAGCTTTCTTT.

This sequence joins TRBV27 and TRBJ1-4, with D tentatively TRBD1 (5 bases). Germline CDR1 reads MNHEY; CDR2 reads SMNVEV (reference sequence). There are 15 residues in the CDR3. Trimming removed 6 bases at V and 11 bases at J, with 22 bases between. The CDR3 DNA reads TGTGCCAGCAGACCCCTGGGGGGGGACCTTGAGAAACTGTTTTTT. Protein: CASRPLGGDLEKLFF.

The gene calls are TRBV10-3 and TRBJ2-7; TRBD2 aligns across 7 bases. The V gene end was trimmed by 9 bases and the J gene end by 3 bases; junction bases not matched to a gene: 8. The germline CDR1 and CDR2 sequences are ENHRY and SYGVKD. The CDR3 length is 13 residues. The CDR3 DNA follows: TGTGCCATGCGGACGGGCGGGGGCTACGAGCAGTACTTC. This gives the protein CAMRTGGGYEQYF.

This clone has just one count. This chain links TRBV5-4 with TRBJ1-3; possibly TRBD1 for D (6 bases). This CDR3 has 15 amino acids. In germline, CDR1 is SGHNT, CDR2 YYREEE (reference sequence). V shed 4 bases and J shed 1 base, with 12 bases lying between them. The CDR3 coding sequence is TGTGCCAGCAGCCCATATGGGACATCTGGAAACACCATATATTTT. Residues: CASSPYGTSGNTIYF.

CDR3 sequence (DNA): TGCAGCGTTTACTCAGGGGGTGGGTATGGCTACACCTTC. This codes for CSVYSGGGYGYTF. This chain joins TRBV29-1 and TRBJ1-2; 7 nucleotides agree with TRBD1. CDR1 SQVTM and CDR2 ANQGSEA come from the germline V gene. Trimming at V came to 5 bases and at J to 5 bases, leaving 8 bases not matched to a gene. The length of the CDR3 is 13 residues.